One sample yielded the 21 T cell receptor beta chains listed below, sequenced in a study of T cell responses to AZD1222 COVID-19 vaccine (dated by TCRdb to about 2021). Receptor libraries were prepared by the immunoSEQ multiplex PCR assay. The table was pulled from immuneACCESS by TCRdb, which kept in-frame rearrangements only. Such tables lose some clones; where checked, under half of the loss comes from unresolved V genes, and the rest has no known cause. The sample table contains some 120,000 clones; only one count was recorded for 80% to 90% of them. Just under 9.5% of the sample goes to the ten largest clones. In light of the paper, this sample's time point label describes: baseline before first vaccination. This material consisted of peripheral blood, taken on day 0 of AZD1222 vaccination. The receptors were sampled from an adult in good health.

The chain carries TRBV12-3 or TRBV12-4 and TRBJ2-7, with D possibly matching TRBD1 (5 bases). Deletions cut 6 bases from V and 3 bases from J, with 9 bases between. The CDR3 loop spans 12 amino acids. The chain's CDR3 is CASSDSFYEQYF. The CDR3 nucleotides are TGTGCCAGCAGCGACAGTTTCTACGAGCAGTACTTC.

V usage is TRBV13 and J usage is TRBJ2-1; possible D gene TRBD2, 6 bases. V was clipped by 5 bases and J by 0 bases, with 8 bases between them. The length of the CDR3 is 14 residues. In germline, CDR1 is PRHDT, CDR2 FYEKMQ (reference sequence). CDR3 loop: CASSAGGSYNEQFF. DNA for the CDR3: TGTGCCAGCAGCGCCGGGGGCTCCTACAATGAGCAGTTCTTC.

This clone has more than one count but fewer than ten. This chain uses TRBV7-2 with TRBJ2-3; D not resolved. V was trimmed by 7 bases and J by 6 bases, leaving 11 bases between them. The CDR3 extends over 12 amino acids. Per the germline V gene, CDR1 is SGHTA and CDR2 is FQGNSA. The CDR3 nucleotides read TGTGCCAGCACGCTCGGGTTCGATACGCAGTATTTT. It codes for CASTLGFDTQYF.

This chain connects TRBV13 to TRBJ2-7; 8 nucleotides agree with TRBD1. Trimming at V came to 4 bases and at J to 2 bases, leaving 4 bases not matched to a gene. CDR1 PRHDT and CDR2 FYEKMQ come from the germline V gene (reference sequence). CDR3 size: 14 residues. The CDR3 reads CASSSGQGTYEQYF. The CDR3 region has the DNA TGTGCCAGCAGCTCCGGACAGGGAACCTACGAGCAGTACTTC.

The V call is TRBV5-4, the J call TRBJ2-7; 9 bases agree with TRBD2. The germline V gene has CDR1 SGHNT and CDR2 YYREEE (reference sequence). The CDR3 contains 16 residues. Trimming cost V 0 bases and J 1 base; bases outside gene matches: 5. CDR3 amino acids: CASSLGSGGPSYEQYF. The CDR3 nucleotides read TGTGCCAGCAGCTTGGGTAGCGGGGGCCCATCCTACGAGCAGTACTTC.

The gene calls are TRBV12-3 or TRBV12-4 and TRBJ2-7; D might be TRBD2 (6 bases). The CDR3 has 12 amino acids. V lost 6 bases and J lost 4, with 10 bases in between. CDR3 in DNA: TGTGCCAGCAGCATAGGGACTTACGAGCAGTACTTC. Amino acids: CASSIGTYEQYF.

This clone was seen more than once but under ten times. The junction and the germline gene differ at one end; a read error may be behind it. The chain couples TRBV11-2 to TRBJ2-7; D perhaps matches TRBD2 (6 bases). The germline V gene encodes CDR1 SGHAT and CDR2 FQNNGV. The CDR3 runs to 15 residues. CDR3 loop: CASRLGAGRQDEQYF. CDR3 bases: TGTGCCAGCAGGTTAGGGGCGGGAAGGCAGGACGAGCAGTACTTC.

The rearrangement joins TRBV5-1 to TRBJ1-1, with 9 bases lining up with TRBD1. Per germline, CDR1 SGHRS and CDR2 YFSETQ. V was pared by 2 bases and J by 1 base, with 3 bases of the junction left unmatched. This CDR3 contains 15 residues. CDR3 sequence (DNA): TGCGCCAGCAGCTTTGCGGGACAGGGGAACACTGAAGCTTTCTTT. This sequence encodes CASSFAGQGNTEAFF.

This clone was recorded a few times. The CDR3 nucleotides are TGTGCCAGCAGTGAAAGAGGGGACAGTATCTATGGCTACACCTTC. Its translation is CASSERGDSIYGYTF. The V call is TRBV6-1, the J call TRBJ1-2; 7 nucleotides align to TRBD1. The germline V gene has CDR1 MNHNS and CDR2 SASEGT. This CDR3 region has 15 residues. V gave up 2 bases and J gave up 4 bases; unmatched junction bases: 7.

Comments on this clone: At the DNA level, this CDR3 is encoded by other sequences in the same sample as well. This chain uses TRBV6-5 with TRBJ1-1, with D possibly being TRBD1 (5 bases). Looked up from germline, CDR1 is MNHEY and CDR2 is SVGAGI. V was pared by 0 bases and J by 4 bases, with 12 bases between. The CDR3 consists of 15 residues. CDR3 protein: CASSYSIRGGTEAFF. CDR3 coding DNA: TGTGCCAGCAGTTACTCGATAAGGGGAGGCACTGAAGCTTTCTTT.

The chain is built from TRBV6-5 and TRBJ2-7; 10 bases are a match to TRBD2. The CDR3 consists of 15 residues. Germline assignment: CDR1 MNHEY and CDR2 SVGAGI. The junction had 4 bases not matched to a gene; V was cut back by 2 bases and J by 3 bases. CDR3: CASSYHRTSGYEQYF. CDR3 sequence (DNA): TGTGCCAGCAGTTACCATAGGACTAGCGGCTACGAGCAGTACTTC.

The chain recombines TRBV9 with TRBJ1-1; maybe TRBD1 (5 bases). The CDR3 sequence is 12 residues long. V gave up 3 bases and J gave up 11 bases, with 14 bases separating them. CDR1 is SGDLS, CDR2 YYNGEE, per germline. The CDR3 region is CASSAGTLAAFF. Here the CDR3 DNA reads TGTGCCAGCAGCGCAGGGACCTTAGCGGCTTTCTTT.

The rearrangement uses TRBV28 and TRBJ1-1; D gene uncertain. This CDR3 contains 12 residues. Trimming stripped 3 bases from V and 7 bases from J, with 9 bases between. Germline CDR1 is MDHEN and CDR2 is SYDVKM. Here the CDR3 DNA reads TGTGCCAGCAGTTTTTCCCCGATTGAAGCTTTCTTT. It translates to CASSFSPIEAFF.

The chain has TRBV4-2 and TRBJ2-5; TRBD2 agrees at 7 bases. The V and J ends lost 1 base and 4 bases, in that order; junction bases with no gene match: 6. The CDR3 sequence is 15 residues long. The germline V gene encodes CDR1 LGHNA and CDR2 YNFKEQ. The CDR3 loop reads CASSQVGLAVETQYF. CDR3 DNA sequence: TGTGCCAGCAGCCAAGTTGGGCTAGCGGTAGAGACCCAGTACTTC.

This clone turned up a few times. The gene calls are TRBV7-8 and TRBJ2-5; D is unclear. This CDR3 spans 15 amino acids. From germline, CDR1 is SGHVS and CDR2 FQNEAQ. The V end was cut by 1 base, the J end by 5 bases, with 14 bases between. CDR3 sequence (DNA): TGTGCCAGCAGCTTAGTAGGGATCGGTTCGGAGACCCAGTACTTC. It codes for CASSLVGIGSETQYF.

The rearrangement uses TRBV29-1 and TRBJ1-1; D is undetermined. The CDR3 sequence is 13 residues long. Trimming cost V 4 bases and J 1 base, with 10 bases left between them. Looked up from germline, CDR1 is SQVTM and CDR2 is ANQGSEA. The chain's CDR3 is CSVAVPQNTEAFF. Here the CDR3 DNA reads TGCAGCGTTGCGGTACCCCAGAACACTGAAGCTTTCTTT.

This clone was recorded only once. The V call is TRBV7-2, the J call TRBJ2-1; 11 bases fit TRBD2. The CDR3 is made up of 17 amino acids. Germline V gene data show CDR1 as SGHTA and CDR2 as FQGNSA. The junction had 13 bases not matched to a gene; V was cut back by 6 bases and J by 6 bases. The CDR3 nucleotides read TGTGCCAGCAGTTGGGTCGGGACTAGCGGACCTATCAATGAGCAGTTCTTC. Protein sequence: CASSWVGTSGPINEQFF.

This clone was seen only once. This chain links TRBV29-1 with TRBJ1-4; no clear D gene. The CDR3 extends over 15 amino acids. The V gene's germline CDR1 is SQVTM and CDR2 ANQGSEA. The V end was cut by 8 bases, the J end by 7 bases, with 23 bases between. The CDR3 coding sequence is TGCAGCCTTAAGATGTCAACGGCTACTGGTGAAAAACTGTTTTTT. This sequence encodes CSLKMSTATGEKLFF.

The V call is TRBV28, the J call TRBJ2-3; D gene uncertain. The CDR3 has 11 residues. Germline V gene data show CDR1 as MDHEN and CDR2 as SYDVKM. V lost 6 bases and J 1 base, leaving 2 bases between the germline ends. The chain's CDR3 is CASRRTDTQYF. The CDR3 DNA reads TGTGCCAGCAGGCGCACAGATACGCAGTATTTT.

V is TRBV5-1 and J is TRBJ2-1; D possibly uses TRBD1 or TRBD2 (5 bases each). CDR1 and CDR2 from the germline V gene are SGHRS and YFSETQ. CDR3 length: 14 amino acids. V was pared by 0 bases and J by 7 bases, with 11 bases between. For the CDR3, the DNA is TGCGCCAGCAGCTTGGCCGGGGCCGAGAATGAGCAGTTCTTC. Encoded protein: CASSLAGAENEQFF.

The CDR3 reads CASSTGLRSSYEQYF. CDR3 coding DNA: TGTGCCAGCAGCACGGGACTCCGGAGCTCCTACGAGCAGTACTTC. The chain couples TRBV13 to TRBJ2-7; TRBD2 might be the D (6 bases). CDR3 length: 15 amino acids. V dropped 5 bases and J dropped 0 bases, with 14 bases sitting between them. Per the germline V gene, CDR1 is PRHDT and CDR2 is FYEKMQ (reference sequence).